These T cell receptor beta chains were read from a single sample in a study of radiotherapy plus CTLA-4 blockade in lung cancer. The data were produced by immunoSEQ multiplex PCR, yet TCRdb's version contains in-frame clones alone and is incomplete. This sample has tens of thousands of clones, with around 72% found just once. The sequenced sample was peripheral blood, obtained from a patient treated with radiotherapy plus ipilimumab. The origin of the receptors is a human donor with non-small cell lung cancer who had stable disease on radiotherapy plus ipilimumab. Each CDR3 is given with its conserved first and last residue. The order of the fields is D gene, clone size, V gene, J gene, CDR3 DNA, CDR3 protein. The D gene is left open where the match is weak. Only part of the rows carry a size: once, few, many, or a class if the clone is expanded.

-,-,TRBV7-2,TRBJ1-5,TGTGCCAGCAGCCTCACCGGGGGTCAGCCCCAGCATTTT,CASSLTGGQPQHF
TRBD1,-,TRBV6-5,TRBJ1-4,TGTGCCAGCAGTTACAAAACAACAGGGGGAAGACTGTTTTTT,CASSYKTTGGRLFF
TRBD2,few,TRBV7-6,TRBJ2-7,TGTGCCAGCAGCCCATACGGGACTACCACTTCCTACGAGCAGTACTTC,CASSPYGTTTSYEQYF
-,-,TRBV4-1,TRBJ1-6,TGCGCCAGCAGCCAGAGTGCCCAGAGGGCGAGCTCCTATAATTCACCCCTCCACTTT,CASSQSAQRASSYNSPLHF
-,medium-sized,TRBV18,TRBJ1-5,TGTGCCAGCTCACCAGGAATCAATCAGCCCCAGCATTTT,CASSPGINQPQHF
TRBD2,-,TRBV7-2,TRBJ2-1,TGTGCCAGCAGCTTAGGCACGGGGGGCTCCTACAATGAGCAGTTCTTC,CASSLGTGGSYNEQFF
-,-,TRBV19,TRBJ2-1,TGTGCCAGTAGTATATCATCGTCCAATGAGCAGTTCTTC,CASSISSSNEQFF
-,few,TRBV6-1,TRBJ2-5,TGTGCCAGCAGTGAAGGGGGCCTCCAGGGGAAAGAGACCCAGTACTTC,CASSEGGLQGKETQYF
TRBD1,once,TRBV6-6,TRBJ2-5,TGTGCCAGCAGTCGGACAGGGTCGTACCAAGAGACCCAGTACTTC,CASSRTGSYQETQYF
-,-,TRBV30,TRBJ1-4,TGTGCCTGGAGTCGGGGGGAAAAACTGTTTTTT,CAWSRGEKLFF
TRBD2,-,TRBV7-2,TRBJ2-1,TGTGCCAGCCTTCTTCCGGGACTAGCCAATGAGCAGTTCTTC,CASLLPGLANEQFF
TRBD2,-,TRBV27,TRBJ2-7,TGTGCCAGCAGTTCCCGACTAGCGGGAGGGTACGAGCAGTACTTC,CASSSRLAGGYEQYF
-,-,TRBV6-1,TRBJ2-7,TGTGCCAGCACTAAGGAAATAGGGTACGAGCAGTACTTC,CASTKEIGYEQYF
TRBD2,-,TRBV11-2,TRBJ2-7,TGTGCCAGCAGCTTAGGCCGCAGCGGGAACTACGAGCAGTACTTC,CASSLGRSGNYEQYF
-,-,TRBV6-1,TRBJ1-4,TGTGCCAGCAGTGAAGCCGGCCAGGTTAATGAAAAACTGTTTTTT,CASSEAGQVNEKLFF
-,-,TRBV6-7,TRBJ1-2,TGTGCCAGCAGCCCTCAGGTCCCCCAGGTTTGTCTCCCCTGGGGCTACACCTTC,CASSPQVPQVCLPWGYTF
TRBD1,-,TRBV9,TRBJ2-7,TGTGCCAGCAGCGTAGGACAGGGGTGGGGAGAGCAGTACTTC,CASSVGQGWGEQYF
-,-,TRBV14,TRBJ2-3,TGTGCCAGCAGACAAGCGGGCCTCTTCACAGATACGCAGTATTTT,CASRQAGLFTDTQYF
TRBD1,-,TRBV7-7,TRBJ2-5,TGTGCTAGCAGCTCAGAGGGGGCATTTGAGACCCAGTACTTC,CASSSEGAFETQYF
-,few,TRBV11-2,TRBJ2-7,TGTGCCAGCAGCCGATCATTCGGACACCCTTTCGACGAGCAGTACTTC,CASSRSFGHPFDEQYF